The present T cell receptor beta chain was sequenced within a study of cytomegalovirus exposure and HLA in healthy donors. Study-level information: Genotyping showed 70% to 90% of a few hundred donors falling in the Caucasian-associated ancestry cluster.

Findings and limits, study-wide: A later analysis reportedly identified an Asian-associated ancestry cluster as carrying fewer N-insertions than the 666-donor mean.

In its sample, this clone was seen a few times. The antigen remains unidentified. The PCR employed 60 Vbeta primers together with 13 Jbeta primers. In the source study's methods: Later analysis identified 88 million or so unique TCR beta chains, 8.5 million to 13 million shared. Assay: immunoSEQ multiplex PCR; the TCRdb copy retains only in-frame clones and omits some. That table gives V, J and clone size, and the DNA gave D and trimming. The repertoire holds roughly 180,000 clones, with more than 70% as singletons. The ends lost 1 base at V and 3 bases at J; junction bases unmatched: 3. CDR1 is SGHTA, CDR2 FQGTGA, per germline. This CDR3 comprises 15 residues.

The source is a boy between 10 and 17 years old in good health and CMV-seronegative. The rearrangement uses TRBV7-3 and TRBJ1-3; 7 bases are a match to TRBD1. Sequenced input: PBMCs. The CDR3 is CASSLIPGGGNTIYF. CDR3 sequence (DNA): TGTGCCAGCAGCTTAATCCCAGGGGGTGGAAACACCATATATTTT.